What follows is one T cell receptor beta chain and its context. Its antigen target is currently unknown. Per-base qualities were not stored, and no clone one base away is much larger. The immunoSEQ Assay was used to sequence TCR beta CDR3 regions from DNA. The paper's processing steps were these. To compute T cell density, TCR beta template counts were normalized to usable DNA, which was estimated by amplifying housekeeping genes. Richness was estimated with the preseqR package, extrapolating to 400,000 templates for PBMC samples and 120,000 templates for tissue samples. Clonality was calculated as one minus Pielou's evenness. Differential abundance testing on productive amino-acid clonotypes, with a minimum total count of 5 and an alpha of 0.1, was used to identify tissue-enriched TCRs. Repertoire overlap between compartments was quantified with the Jaccard Index and Morisita Overlap Index. GLIPH clustered TCR beta CDR3s with public tetramer-defined viral CDR3s; viral motifs required at least three viral sequences plus V-gene enrichment. Drawn from immuneACCESS, this table holds only the in-frame rearrangements with V and J called that TCRdb kept. Clones are partly lost; checked studies trace under half to an unresolved V gene and leave the rest unexplained. V and J calls and clone size are given by that table; D and trimming were obtained from the DNA. This sample holds some 30,000 clones; roughly 92% were observed only once. Roughly 0.7% of the sample is taken by the ten largest.

The germline V gene supplies CDR1 SGHRS and CDR2 YFSETQ. The CDR3 numbers 11 residues from cysteine through phenylalanine. The entry retains the CDR3 DNA only, 33 bases that are in frame from base 1. Trimming costs V 0 bases and J 7 bases, and their ends lie 3 bases apart. The data are from a study of T cells in localized non-small cell lung cancer (dated by TCRdb to 2020 to 2022). About the full investigation: T cell repertoires of 236 early-stage NSCLC patients were analyzed, with tumors being compared against uninvolved tumor-adjacent lungs. The mean age of the NSCLC patients was just over 65 years, with approximately 130 men and 85 to 110 women. The cohort comprised around 240 treatment-naïve NSCLC patients with resected, localized lung tumors. Broad study findings and their caveats: A median of roughly 60 of the top 100 tumor clones were detected in paired uninvolved adjacent lung, and 28 of these tumor clones were also found among the top 100 clones of the paired uninvolved adjacent lung. Because of the exploratory design, TCR variables were selected using unadjusted p-values without false-discovery rate correction. Uninvolved tumor-adjacent lung showed the highest T cell clonality, higher than tumor, which suggests more focused antigenic responses in the adjacent lung. Longer overall survival was associated with higher blood T cell density, whereas shorter survival was associated with higher adjacent-lung clonality. Because multi-region sequencing of the tumors was not done, intratumor heterogeneity could not be ruled out.

At diagnosis, peripheral blood, uninvolved tumor-adjacent lung and tumor were collected and stored as a combination of fresh-frozen and FFPE material. For TCR repertoire profiling, blood samples were analyzed in the form of peripheral blood mononuclear cells. Sequences were derived from peripheral blood, sampled before any cancer treatment. The rearranged segments are TRBV5-1 and TRBJ2-3; the D segment cannot be called with confidence. This clonotype was obtained from a woman between 40 and 69 years old with stage I lung adenocarcinoma. The sequenced DNA: TGCGCCAGCAGCTTGGAATATACGCAGTATTTT. Its amino acids are CASSLEYTQYF.